This T cell receptor (beta chain) is from a study of vaccination and CD4 T cells after COVID-19 (dated by TCRdb to the early 2020s). Background on the whole study: SARS-CoV-2 positivity had been established in the convalescent patients by nasal swab PCR, and mild disease was recorded in several of these patients and severe disease in one. Six males and four females were included in the convalescent cohort, with two Hispanic individuals, seven Caucasians, two Asians and one multiracial person represented. Two doses of either the Pfizer-BioNTech BNT162b2 vaccine (n=8) or the Moderna mRNA-1273 vaccine (n=2) were administered to participants. Post-COVID blood samples were collected from convalescent patients a median of roughly 100 days after diagnosis, with a range of roughly 30 to 170 days. Post-vaccine blood samples were obtained a median of around 67 days after the second vaccine dose, with a range of roughly 13 to 250 days. For stimulating the cultures, overlapping spike peptide pools were used, derived from SARS-CoV-2 as well as from the common cold coronaviruses HCoV-NL63, HCoV-OC43 and HCoV-229E. Control cultures received a CEFX viral epitope pool as the positive control, an HIV-1 Nef peptide pool as the negative control, or no peptide. The spike-specific CD4+ TCR repertoire was compared before and after mRNA vaccination in approximately 9 COVID-19 convalescent patients and several infection-naive healthy vaccine recipients. What the research found in general, with its limitations: In convalescent patients, nearly all vaccine-specific clones (304 of 307) were found to be mono-reactive for SARS-CoV-2 spike rather than cross-reactive with common cold coronaviruses. The number of convalescent patients in the study was relatively small, and the study did not examine early timepoints following natural infection. Among convalescent patients, a median roughly 84% of the SARS-CoV-2-reactive clones seen after vaccination appeared only after vaccination, which suggests priming specific to the vaccine. The median count of SARS-CoV-2-reactive clonotypes went up from some 23 after infection to about 40 after vaccination, although the change was not significant.

This clonotype was recorded once. What antigen it recognizes has not been identified. The record has no base qualities; no much larger clone is one base away. Resting on one read, the evidence is weak. The CDR3 covers 13 residues, taking in both the cysteine and the phenylalanine. Solely the CDR3 DNA is kept, with 39 bases framed from the first base. A distance of 6 bases separates the germline ends of V and J, which lose 1 base and 3 bases respectively. Receptor libraries were prepared by PCR. At the Johns Hopkins FTIC core, DNA from the cultured CD4+ T cells underwent TCR sequencing with the Oncomine TCR Beta short-read assay. The QIAamp micro DNA kit was used to extract genomic DNA from the cultured CD4+ T cells. Oncomine TCR Beta libraries made from cultured CD4+ T cells were pooled using unique dual indexes and sequenced on an Illumina iSeq 100. The study's own analysis went as follows. Non-productive sequences were filtered out, and CDR3s that did not start with C, did not end with F or W, or were shorter than 7 amino acids were discarded. Antigen-specific clonotypes were identified using the MANAFEST web application through comparison of peptide-stimulated wells with reference and other culture wells. An FDR below 0.05, an odds ratio above 5, and a productive frequency above 0.1% in at least two of three replicate wells were required for clones to be considered positive. A clonotype counted as cross-reactive if it showed significant expansion both in the SARS-CoV-2 spike wells and in at least one common cold coronavirus spike condition. CDR3 homology was assessed with Levenshtein distances (stringdist) and unrooted phylogenetic trees (ape) in R version 3.6.1. The public sequencing data were trimmed at Q25 with fastp and processed into clonotypes with MiXCR by TCRdb, which kept only in-frame beta chains. Identical CDR3 proteins give one entry, which carries the most common genes and DNA. The V and J calls here are based on TCRdb, not the publication. Present in this sample are about 15,000 distinct CDR3 sequences, roughly half of which were seen just once. Roughly 13% of the sample belongs to the ten largest clones.

The treatment or condition label of this sample denotes: approximately 9-day PBMC culture with coronavirus spike peptide pools or control peptides (ViraFEST assay). To expand antigen-specific T cells with peptide pools and then pick out the expanded clonotypes through TCR sequencing, the study relied on the ViraFEST assay. The convalescent patients' positive SARS-CoV-2 PCR tests were from March to December 2020, which was before the Alpha, Beta and Delta variants emerged in the United States. Over 1.5 million PBMCs per well were cultured in IMDM with roughly 4.8% human AB serum and 7.5 to 10 IU/ml IL-2, plus 10 ug/ml peptide pools. Half of the culture medium was replaced with fresh IL-2-containing medium on days 3 and 7. CD4+ T cells were isolated after 10 days of culture through negative selection using the EasySep CD4+ T cell isolation kit. Ficoll-Paque Plus gradient centrifugation was used to isolate PBMCs from whole blood, and the isolated PBMCs were then either used fresh or cryopreserved at -140C. Each culture condition was generally run in triplicate wells.

Rearrangement joined TRBV12-3 or TRBV12-4 to TRBJ1-1; too little of a D gene remains to name it. The sequence was collected from a human donor who had recovered from COVID-19. Sequencing was carried out using CD4+ T cells from blood, cultured in vitro. The base sequence is TGTGCCAGCAGTTTAGATACTCACACTGAAGCTTTCTTT. It translates as CASSLDTHTEAFF.